The 14 T cell receptor beta chains below were found in one sample sequenced in a study of blood T cell repertoires in COVID-19 (dated by TCRdb to about 2020). Libraries were made using the immunoSEQ multiplex PCR assay. TCRdb retrieved this table from immuneACCESS and kept in-frame rearrangements only. Not all clones are present; in checked studies, unresolved V genes account for under half, and no reason is known for the remainder. In this sample the table shows under 70,000 clones, about 88% of which occur a single time. Approximately 40% of the sample is in the top ten clones. The source material was peripheral blood. The origin of the receptors is a woman in her sixties with COVID-19, enrolled during active disease.

This clone was found once. The CDR3 coding sequence is TGTGCCAGCAGCCTCTTAAGCGAATCCTACGAGCAGTACTTC. Residues: CASSLLSESYEQYF. The V and J genes are TRBV7-9 and TRBJ2-7; no definite D call. The V gene's germline CDR1 is SEHNR and CDR2 FQNEAQ (reference sequence). The CDR3 runs to 14 residues. The V gene lost 5 bases and the J gene lost 1 base, with 12 bases spanning the gap.

The chain joins TRBV5-4 to TRBJ1-1; unclear D gene. This CDR3 has 15 residues. The germline V gene has CDR1 SGHNT and CDR2 YYREEE (reference sequence). The germline V and J ends were trimmed by 1 base and 0 bases, with 10 bases remaining between them. The DNA of the CDR3 is TGTGCCAGCAGCTTGATGGAGAGCATGAACACTGAAGCTTTCTTT. As protein: CASSLMESMNTEAFF.

This sequence joins TRBV7-9 and TRBJ1-1, with TRBD1 matching 8 bases. CDR1 and CDR2 from the germline V gene are SEHNR and FQNEAQ (reference sequence). CDR3 length: 14 residues. V lost 7 bases and J lost 1; bases outside the gene matches: 5. The CDR3 protein is CASTKQGENTEAFF. The CDR3 coding sequence is TGTGCCAGCACCAAACAGGGGGAGAACACTGAAGCTTTCTTT.

The chain combines TRBV29-1 with TRBJ2-1; 8 nucleotides match TRBD2. With 7 bases clipped from V and 5 bases from J, the junction kept 7 bases outside the gene matches. CDR1 is SQVTM and CDR2 is ANQGSEA in the germline V gene. The CDR3 loop spans 13 amino acids. CDR3 residues: CSALRAGDNEQFF. The CDR3 DNA reads as TGCAGCGCCCTACGAGCGGGGGACAATGAGCAGTTCTTC.

V gene TRBV5-4 combines with J gene TRBJ2-1; 8 bases fit TRBD2. Looked up from germline, CDR1 is SGHNT and CDR2 is YYREEE (reference sequence). V lost 2 bases to trimming and J lost 6 bases; unmatched junction nucleotides: 7. The CDR3 has 15 residues. Here the CDR3 reads CASSLLAGGFNEQFF. The CDR3 DNA reads TGTGCCAGCAGCTTATTGGCGGGGGGCTTCAATGAGCAGTTCTTC.

This chain uses TRBV9 with TRBJ1-1, with 11 positions matching TRBD1. CDR3 length: 16 residues. J gave up 5 bases and V 0 bases, and 6 bases lay outside the gene matches. Germline assignment: CDR1 SGDLS and CDR2 YYNGEE. The CDR3 DNA is TGTGCCAGCAGCGTAGCAAGGGACAGGGGGTCAACTGAAGCTTTCTTT. As protein: CASSVARDRGSTEAFF.

The rearrangement links TRBV25-1 to TRBJ1-2, with D hard to call. The CDR3 is made up of 14 amino acids. The germline gives CDR1 MGHDK, CDR2 SYGVNS. V lost 2 bases and J lost 2, with 9 bases in between. In nucleotides, the CDR3 is TGTGCCAGCAGTGAAGGCAGGTGGAACTATGGCTACACCTTC. Protein: CASSEGRWNYGYTF.

The genes are TRBV11-3 and TRBJ2-1; 8 bases align to TRBD1. With 6 bases clipped from V and 4 bases from J, the junction kept 8 bases outside the gene matches. Germline assignment: CDR1 SGHNT and CDR2 YENEEA. The CDR3 extends over 15 amino acids. The CDR3 reads CASRGAGGLYNEQFF. CDR3 bases: TGTGCCAGCAGGGGAGCAGGGGGCTTGTACAATGAGCAGTTCTTC.

This chain uses TRBV30 with TRBJ1-5; maybe TRBD1 (6 bases). CDR1 and CDR2 from the germline V gene are GTSNPN and SVGIG (reference sequence). Trimming cost V 5 bases and J 7 bases, with 21 bases left between them. There are 15 residues in the CDR3. CDR3 sequence (DNA): TGTGCCTGGGCTGGGGGGGGCTCTCTTGGGCAGCCCCAGCATTTT. Its translation: CAWAGGGSLGQPQHF. Filled out from reference TRBV30 and TRBJ1-5, the complete variable domain reads SQTIHQWPATLVQPVGSPLSLECTVEGTSNPNLYWYRQAAGRGLQLLFYSVGIGQISSEVPQNLSASRPQDRQFILSSKKLLLSDSGFYLCAWAGGGSLGQPQHFGDGTRLSIL.

The chain recombines TRBV14 with TRBJ1-1; 7 bases are a match to TRBD1. Germline V gene lookup returns CDR1 SGHDN and CDR2 FVKESK. The CDR3 extends over 16 amino acids. V was clipped by 1 base and J by 3 bases; unmatched bases: 8. The CDR3 here is CASSQVVGRGYTEAFF. CDR3 bases: TGTGCCAGCAGCCAAGTGGTTGGCAGGGGGTACACTGAAGCTTTCTTT.

CDR3 in amino acids: CASSSGTGIYEQYF. DNA for the CDR3: TGTGCCAGCAGTTCCGGGACAGGGATCTACGAGCAGTACTTC. The V call is TRBV28, the J call TRBJ2-7, with TRBD1 identical over 9 bases. The V segment lost 4 bases and the J segment 3 bases; nucleotides outside the gene matches: 4. The CDR3 totals 14 residues. Germline CDR1 reads MDHEN; CDR2 reads SYDVKM.

The V and J genes are TRBV19 and TRBJ1-1; TRBD1 matches at 9 bases. J gave up 1 base and V 3 bases, and 15 bases lay outside the gene matches. Germline V gene lookup returns CDR1 LNHDA and CDR2 SQIVND (reference sequence). The CDR3 length is 19 residues. The CDR3 spells CASSIILGGTGGRNTEAFF. The CDR3 DNA reads as TGTGCCAGTAGTATCATCTTGGGGGGAACAGGGGGCCGGAACACTGAAGCTTTCTTT.

The V gene is TRBV5-1, the J gene TRBJ1-3; D perhaps matches TRBD1 (5 bases). Trimming stripped 4 bases from V and 0 bases from J, with 11 bases between. This CDR3 region has 15 residues. The V gene's germline CDR1 is SGHRS and CDR2 YFSETQ. In DNA, the CDR3 is TGCGCCAGCAGCAGGGACTGGAGCTCTGGAAACACCATATATTTT. Protein product: CASSRDWSSGNTIYF.

The J gene is TRBJ1-6, the V gene TRBV2, with TRBD1 as a possible D gene (5 bases). Germline V gene sequence: CDR1 SNHLY, CDR2 FYNNEI. This CDR3 is 13 amino acids long. The V end lost 7 bases, the J end lost 10 bases, and 14 bases lay between the germline ends. This CDR3 is CASTERGGSPLHF. As DNA, the CDR3 is TGTGCCAGCACCGAAAGGGGTGGGTCACCCCTCCACTTT.